This T cell receptor (beta chain) was profiled in a study of T cell responses to AZD1222 COVID-19 vaccine. Study-wide background: Second doses at about 4 or about 12 weeks were pooled. Study outcomes and limitations: The donors showed a predominance of white British ancestry and of females, with possible underestimation of clonal diversity.

With respect to this clone: The antigen is unknown.

This CDR3 contains 14 residues. V was trimmed by 5 bases and J by 7 bases, leaving 14 bases between them. CDR1 is SGHAT and CDR2 is FQNNGV in the germline V gene. Assay: immunoSEQ multiplex PCR; the TCRdb copy retains only in-frame clones and omits some. The sample shows under 130,000 clones, approximately 90% of them seen only once. This receptor was obtained from an adult in good health. Source: peripheral blood, taken on day 0 of AZD1222 vaccination. The chain joins TRBV11-2 to TRBJ2-2; D uncertain. CDR3 in DNA: TGTGCCAGCAGCCCTCAGCTGAAGGGCGGGGAGCTGTTTTTT. This codes for CASSPQLKGGELFF.